This T cell receptor beta chain originates from a study of T cell responses to AZD1222 COVID-19 vaccine. Trimming removed 2 bases at V and 0 bases at J, with 17 bases between. The CDR3 is 17 residues long. CDR1 is SGHTA and CDR2 is FQGNSA in the germline V gene. Data came from immunoSEQ multiplex PCR; TCRdb stores just in-frame clones and leaves some out. The sample lists 130,000 to 150,000 clones, just over 90% occurring once. In the case of this clone: Its antigen is unknown.

General study results and limits: There were vaccine-associated CD4 TCRs across spike, dominant at 160-218 and 743-854. Repertoire samples came only from after the peak T cell response. Clonal diversity may have been underestimated in mostly white British donors. Baseline seropositives among AZD1222 recipients totaled only 5 to 7.

The chain uses TRBV7-2 and TRBJ2-7; D tentatively reads TRBD1 or TRBD2 (6 bases each). The clonotype comes from an adult in good health. The sample consisted of peripheral blood, taken on day 0 of AZD1222 vaccination. CDR3 region: CASSLRGSGLTSYEQYF. CDR3 coding DNA: TGTGCCAGCAGCTTAAGGGGGAGCGGGTTAACCTCCTACGAGCAGTACTTC.